Shown below are 25 T cell receptor beta chains from a single sample sequenced in a study of CD8 T cells in ankylosing spondylitis. A single record per CDR3 protein comes from TCRdb applying MiXCR to the 5' RACE reads. The top ten clones hold 16% of a sample with about 200,000 distinct CDR3 sequences, 9.5% to 15% of them seen once. Sample: blood, either unsorted or a sorted T cell fraction (not recorded which). The receptor set was obtained from a male donor with ankylosing spondylitis or in good health (not recorded which).

The CDR3 sequence is CASSQDGGSGASYEQYF. CDR3 sequence (DNA): TGTGCCAGCAGCCAAGATGGTGGTAGCGGGGCCTCCTACGAGCAGTACTTC. The gene calls are TRBV4-2 and TRBJ2-7; 8 nucleotides match TRBD2. Germline CDR1 and CDR2: LGHNA and YNFKEQ. The CDR3 consists of 17 residues. Germline trimming cut 0 bases from V and 0 bases from J; bases unmatched to any gene: 7.

This chain uses TRBV7-9 with TRBJ2-3; 11 nucleotides match TRBD2. Germline CDR1 is SEHNR and CDR2 is FQNEAQ (reference sequence). This CDR3 contains 17 residues. Trimming at V came to 6 bases and at J to 7 bases, leaving 15 bases not matched to a gene. CDR3 amino acids: CASSPSVLAGVAYTQYF. The DNA of the CDR3 is TGTGCCAGCAGTCCTTCCGTACTAGCGGGGGTGGCGTATACGCAGTATTTT.

This clonotype was found many times. The rearrangement uses TRBV12-5 and TRBJ2-1; 8 positions match TRBD2. The V segment lost 1 base and the J segment 8 bases; nucleotides outside the gene matches: 4. Germline V gives CDR1 LGHNT, CDR2 FRNRAP. The CDR3 has 14 residues. CDR3: CASGLGLREDEQFF. CDR3 DNA sequence: TGTGCTAGTGGTTTGGGACTGCGGGAGGATGAGCAGTTCTTC.

This clonotype was counted only a few times. The J gene is TRBJ2-2, the V gene TRBV2; D assignment may be TRBD1 or TRBD2 (5 bases each). Germline V gene lookup returns CDR1 SNHLY and CDR2 FYNNEI. V lost 3 bases, J lost 6 bases, and 5 bases lay in between. This CDR3 is built from 12 residues. DNA for the CDR3: TGTGCCAGCAGTGAGGGACCCGGGGAGCTGTTTTTT. It is translated as CASSEGPGELFF.

V is TRBV12-3 or TRBV12-4 and J is TRBJ2-6; 10 nucleotides agree with TRBD1. CDR3 length equals 17 residues. After removal of 3 bases from V and 4 bases from J, the junction contained 6 bases not matched to a gene. The CDR3 DNA reads as TGTGCCAGCAGTTTCCGGGACAGGGGACCCGGGGCCAACGTCCTGACTTTC. This gives the protein CASSFRDRGPGANVLTF.

This clonotype was recorded a few times. CDR3 region: CASSLWSPSNEQFF. In nucleotides, the CDR3 is TGTGCCAGCAGTTTATGGTCGCCTAGTAATGAGCAGTTCTTC. The chain joins TRBV27 to TRBJ2-1; D is unresolved. CDR1 is MNHEY, CDR2 SMNVEV, per germline (reference sequence). V was clipped by 1 base and J by 7 bases, with 11 bases between them. This CDR3 spans 14 amino acids.

This clonotype was detected many times. The rearrangement uses TRBV7-9 and TRBJ2-6; D call uncertain. CDR3 length equals 15 residues. With 5 bases removed from V and 0 bases from J, the gap between germline ends came to 8 bases. CDR1 and CDR2 from the germline V gene are SEHNR and FQNEAQ (reference sequence). Here the CDR3 reads CASSPPSSGANVLTF. CDR3 bases: TGTGCCAGCAGCCCCCCGAGCTCTGGGGCCAACGTCCTGACTTTC.

The rearrangement joins TRBV4-1 to TRBJ2-1, with 8 bases fitting TRBD2. V was pared by 3 bases and J by 7 bases, with 11 bases of the junction left unmatched. The CDR3 loop spans 16 amino acids. The germline V gene encodes CDR1 MGHRA and CDR2 YSYEKL. The CDR3 nucleotides read TGCGCCAGCAGCCACCCGGGGGGGGGCGACAGGAATGAGCAGTTCTTC. Translation gives CASSHPGGGDRNEQFF.

This clonotype has only a few counts. The V call is TRBV29-1, the J call TRBJ2-7; tentatively, D is TRBD2 (6 bases). Looked up from germline, CDR1 is SQVTM and CDR2 is ANQGSEA. Deletions cut 4 bases from V and 2 bases from J, with 12 bases between. The CDR3 runs to 13 residues. CDR3 DNA sequence: TGCAGCGTTGGTGTCGCTAGCGCCTACGAGCAGTACTTC. Translating it yields CSVGVASAYEQYF.

The rearrangement joins TRBV12-5 to TRBJ1-1; the D is unclear. The V gene lost 0 bases and the J gene lost 7 bases, with 12 bases spanning the gap. Germline CDR1 reads LGHNT; CDR2 reads FRNRAP. The CDR3 contains 14 residues. The chain's CDR3 is CASGLVFLSGEAFF. The CDR3 DNA follows: TGTGCTAGTGGTTTGGTATTCTTATCGGGTGAAGCTTTCTTT.

The chain joins TRBV21-1 to TRBJ2-5; the table's D call, TRBD2, has no DNA check behind it. TRBV21-1 is labeled a pseudogene. The CDR3 consists of 14 residues. CDR3 amino acids: CASSKALAGMAQYF. In DNA, the CDR3 is TGTGCCAGCAGCAAAGCATTAGCAGGGATGGCCCAGTACTTC.

J is TRBJ1-1 and V is TRBV19; D uncertain. The V gene's germline CDR1 is LNHDA and CDR2 SQIVND (reference sequence). Trimming left V 3 bases short and J 8 bases short, with 13 bases between. The CDR3 contains 13 residues. The chain's CDR3 is CASSMGLSDEAFF. CDR3 nucleotides: TGTGCCAGTAGTATGGGCCTCAGTGACGAAGCTTTCTTT. The full variable domain, its missing parts supplied by reference TRBV19 and TRBJ1-1, is DGGITQSPKYLFRKEGQNVTLSCEQNLNHDAMYWYRQDPGQGLRLIYYSQIVNDFQKGDIAEGYSVSREKKESFPLTVTSAQKNPTAFYLCASSMGLSDEAFFGQGTRLTVV.

This clonotype showed up many times. The CDR3 protein is CASSPEEVTGQYF. The CDR3 region has the DNA TGTGCCAGCAGTCCTGAGGAGGTGACAGGACAGTACTTC. The rearrangement uses TRBV6-2 or TRBV6-3 and TRBJ2-7; TRBD1 is a possible D gene (6 bases). The CDR3 runs 13 residues. Looked up from germline, CDR1 is MNHEY and CDR2 is SVGEGT. The germline V and J ends were trimmed by 5 bases and 10 bases, with 18 bases remaining between them.

The CDR3 here is CASSQAQGEYNEQFF. In DNA form, the CDR3 reads TGCGCCAGCAGCCAAGCCCAGGGGGAATACAATGAGCAGTTCTTC. The chain combines TRBV4-1 with TRBJ2-1; 7 positions agree with TRBD1. CDR3 length equals 15 residues. J gave up 4 bases and V 1 base, and 4 bases lay outside the gene matches. CDR1 is MGHRA and CDR2 is YSYEKL in the germline V gene.

This clonotype was found a few times. V and J are TRBV12-3 or TRBV12-4 and TRBJ2-2; the D is unclear. V was clipped by 4 bases and J by 5 bases, with 11 bases between them. This CDR3 region has 14 residues. The CDR3 sequence is CASSYIRVTGELFF. For the CDR3, the DNA is TGTGCCAGCAGTTACATTAGGGTAACCGGGGAGCTGTTTTTT.

For this clonotype: The junction differs from germline at one of its ends, possibly a read error. The rearrangement joins TRBV7-9 to TRBJ2-2; D possibly corresponds to TRBD2 (8 bases). The germline gives CDR1 SEHNR, CDR2 FQNEAQ (reference sequence). CDR3 length equals 17 residues. The CDR3 sequence: CGQANSRAGANTGELFF. The CDR3 DNA reads as TGCGGACAGGCGAATTCCCGAGCGGGGGCGAACACCGGGGAGCTGTTTTTT.

This clonotype was recorded at least ten times. The J gene is TRBJ1-2, the V gene TRBV5-1; no clear D. V shed 0 bases and J shed 3 bases, with 9 bases lying between them. This CDR3 has 14 amino acids. Germline lookup yields CDR1 SGHRS and CDR2 YFSETQ. CDR3 DNA: TGCGCCAGCAGCTTGGCTCACGGTGACTATGGCTACACCTTC. Translation: CASSLAHGDYGYTF.

The chain carries TRBV7-9 and TRBJ2-7, with a weak D call TRBD1 (6 bases). V dropped 0 bases and J dropped 3 bases, with 9 bases sitting between them. The CDR3 runs 14 residues. The germline V gene encodes CDR1 SEHNR and CDR2 FQNEAQ (reference sequence). The CDR3 DNA sequence: TGTGCCAGCAGCTTAGCGGACAGCCACTACGAGCAGTACTTC. Translation gives CASSLADSHYEQYF.

The chain has TRBV13 and TRBJ1-2, with D uncertain. Germline-derived CDR1 and CDR2 are PRHDT and FYEKMQ (reference sequence). V dropped 1 base and J dropped 2 bases, with 14 bases sitting between them. CDR3 length: 16 residues. The CDR3 loop is CASSLETFSKNYGYTF. The DNA for the CDR3 is TGTGCCAGCAGCTTAGAAACCTTCAGCAAGAACTATGGCTACACCTTC.

The chain recombines TRBV9 with TRBJ1-6; TRBD1 is a possible D gene (6 bases). Trimming pared 2 bases from V and 11 bases from J, leaving 11 bases between. The length of the CDR3 is 13 residues. CDR1 is SGDLS, CDR2 YYNGEE, per germline. Here the CDR3 reads CASSVTGSPPLHF. The DNA of the CDR3 is TGTGCCAGCAGCGTCACAGGGAGCCCACCCCTCCACTTT.

J is TRBJ2-1 and V is TRBV5-5; D call uncertain. V was trimmed by 3 bases and J by 4 bases, leaving 8 bases between them. CDR1 SGHKS and CDR2 YYEKEE come from the germline V gene (reference sequence). This CDR3 contains 13 residues. The CDR3 region is CASSSRAYNEQFF. The CDR3 bases are TGTGCCAGCAGCTCCCGGGCATACAATGAGCAGTTCTTC.

This clonotype was observed a few times. The V and J genes are TRBV6-2 or TRBV6-3 and TRBJ2-5; unclear D gene. The CDR3 has 14 residues. Trimming removed 6 bases from V and 1 base from J, with 12 bases in between. CDR1 and CDR2 from the germline V gene are MNHEY and SVGEGT. This CDR3 reads CASSPSSSQETQYF. The CDR3 DNA follows: TGTGCCAGCAGCCCCTCGTCATCCCAAGAGACCCAGTACTTC.

This clonotype occurred many times. This chain uses TRBV4-1 with TRBJ2-6; D is unresolved. CDR1 and CDR2 from the germline V gene are MGHRA and YSYEKL. V dropped 4 bases and J dropped 0 bases, with 13 bases sitting between them. The length of the CDR3 is 17 residues. The CDR3: CASSPFGQFSGANVLTF. The CDR3 nucleotides are TGCGCCAGCAGCCCATTTGGGCAGTTCTCTGGGGCCAACGTCCTGACTTTC.

This clonotype was counted a few times. CDR3 sequence: CAWSVQGNQPQHF. CDR3 DNA sequence: TGTGCCTGGAGTGTACAGGGTAATCAGCCCCAGCATTTT. The chain employs TRBV30 and TRBJ1-5, with D possibly being TRBD1 (6 bases). CDR1 and CDR2 from the germline V gene are GTSNPN and SVGIG (reference sequence). There are 13 residues in the CDR3. Deletions cut 0 bases from V and 4 bases from J, with 7 bases between.

The chain combines TRBV13 with TRBJ2-5; D unclear. Germline V CDR1 and CDR2: PRHDT, FYEKMQ (reference sequence). The CDR3 totals 14 residues. Trimming stripped 2 bases from V and 5 bases from J, with 12 bases between. CDR3 residues: CASSLNEVAETQYF. CDR3 coding DNA: TGTGCCAGCAGCTTAAATGAGGTGGCGGAGACCCAGTACTTC.